This paragraph covers one T cell receptor (beta chain) sequence. The antigen is undetermined. This record belongs to a study of T-cell reconstitution after alpha-beta-depleted transplantation in children. The study, taken as a whole, reports: Reported findings indicate that, about two months after transplant, alpha-beta T cells came from several hundred expanded clones, which were derived from non-depleted graft cells. For some patients, TCRbeta diversity was high at day 60 because of recipient T cells and thymic progenitors that survived. T-cell counts and diversity at one year following transplant were attributed mainly to newly produced T cells.

Germline lookup yields CDR1 SEHNR and CDR2 FQNEAQ (reference sequence). V gave up 3 bases and J gave up 9 bases; unmatched junction bases: 2. The CDR3 extends over 14 amino acids. The library targeted TCRbeta and was prepared with unique molecular identifiers. TCRdb recomputed calls from the PCR reads with MiXCR, one row per CDR3 protein. The sample lists more than 85,000 distinct CDR3 sequences, roughly 6% occurring once. Sequenced material: PBMCs, mostly from graft donor cells, taken 60 days after TCRalphabeta/CD19-depleted stem cell transplant. This receptor was identified in a female patient aged 2-15 years who had a stem cell transplant for Fanconi anemia, so the T cells may come from the graft donor. The genes are TRBV7-9 and TRBJ1-6, with 10 positions matching TRBD1. CDR3 nucleotides: TGTGCCAGCAGCTTGACAGGGGGCGCTTCACCCCTCCACTTT. Translating gives CASSLTGGASPLHF.